These 32 T cell receptor beta chains were sequenced from one sample in a study of CD8+CD57+ T cells in acquired aplastic anemia. Genomic DNA constituted the template upon which TCR beta VDJ and CDR3 profiling was performed. In TCRdb, the reads were re-called with MiXCR into one record per CDR3 protein. The sample has over 150,000 distinct CDR3 sequences, 45% to 55% seen once. By flow cytometry, patients selected for sequencing had shown an expansion of CD8+CD57+ cells. Source material: sorted CD4+, CD8+, or CD8+CD57+ T cells (not recorded which) from PBMCs. Source of these receptors: a human donor with aplastic anemia.

The J gene is TRBJ1-3, the V gene TRBV7-3; D remains ambiguous. This CDR3 comprises 13 residues. Germline CDR1 and CDR2: SGHTA and FQGTGA. Trimming stripped 2 bases from V and 5 bases from J, with 7 bases between. The CDR3 DNA reads as TGTGCCAGCAGCTTAGATATCCGAAACACCATATATTTT. Translated, it gives CASSLDIRNTIYF.

The rearrangement uses TRBV29-1 and TRBJ2-1, with 7 nucleotides matching TRBD1. Germline CDR1 reads SQVTM; CDR2 reads ANQGSEA. The CDR3 runs 12 residues. V shed 7 bases and J 0 bases; nucleotides not matched to a gene: 0. The CDR3 here is CSGDSSYNEQFF. The DNA for the CDR3 is TGCAGCGGGGACAGCTCCTACAATGAGCAGTTCTTC.

The chain is built from TRBV30 and TRBJ2-2; D assignment may be TRBD1 or TRBD2 (5 bases each). Germline CDR1 and CDR2: GTSNPN and SVGIG (reference sequence). V was trimmed by 3 bases and J by 8 bases, leaving 16 bases between them. The CDR3 runs 14 residues. Here the CDR3 reads CAWSSGTLLGELFF. CDR3 bases: TGTGCCTGGAGCTCCGGGACCCTTTTGGGGGAGCTGTTTTTT.

This clonotype came up many times. This sequence joins TRBV5-1 and TRBJ1-1; 7 nucleotides agree with TRBD1. The CDR3 is 15 residues long. V was pared by 0 bases and J by 2 bases, with 4 bases of the junction left unmatched. Germline V CDR1 and CDR2: SGHRS, YFSETQ. For the CDR3, the DNA is TGCGCCAGCAGCTTGGTACAGGGGAGTAACACTGAAGCTTTCTTT. Its protein is CASSLVQGSNTEAFF.

V and J are TRBV29-1 and TRBJ1-1, with D perhaps matching TRBD1 (5 bases). Germline V gene lookup returns CDR1 SQVTM and CDR2 ANQGSEA. The ends were cut back, 7 bases at V and 4 bases at J, with 10 bases in the middle. CDR3 size: 11 residues. The CDR3 nucleotides read TGCAGCGCCATCGACAGCACTGAAGCTTTCTTT. It encodes CSAIDSTEAFF.

This sequence joins TRBV5-6 and TRBJ2-3, with a possible D match to TRBD2 (5 bases). The CDR3 length is 13 residues. Germline V lookup: CDR1 SGHDT, CDR2 YYEEEE. The V and J ends lost 7 bases and 1 base respectively, with 10 bases between them. CDR3 amino acids: CASFEGGTDTQYF. As DNA, the CDR3 is TGTGCCAGCTTTGAGGGTGGCACAGATACGCAGTATTTT.

CDR3 protein: CAIRGGRDSDTQYF. The CDR3 bases are TGTGCCATCAGGGGGGGGCGGGACTCAGATACGCAGTATTTT. The rearrangement links TRBV10-3 to TRBJ2-3, with D possibly TRBD2 on 7 matching bases. From germline, CDR1 is ENHRY and CDR2 SYGVKD. CDR3 length: 14 residues. V was shortened by 6 bases and J by 4 bases, with 14 bases between the two germline ends.

This chain connects TRBV5-6 to TRBJ2-3, with 12 bases identical to TRBD2. J lost 7 bases, V lost 4 bases, and 7 bases had no gene match. The CDR3 consists of 15 residues. The germline gives CDR1 SGHDT, CDR2 YYEEEE. The CDR3 spells CASSQTSGGPYTQYF. CDR3 sequence (DNA): TGTGCCAGCAGCCAGACTAGCGGGGGCCCTTATACGCAGTATTTT. The full variable domain, with the rest looked up from reference TRBV5-6 and TRBJ2-3, is DAGVTQSPTHLIKTRGQQVTLRCSPKSGHDTVSWYQQALGQGPQFIFQYYEEEERQRGNFPDRFSGHQFPNYSSELNVNALLLGDSALYLCASSQTSGGPYTQYFGPGTRLTVL.

The genes are TRBV19 and TRBJ1-6; no clear D gene. Trimming stripped 3 bases from V and 10 bases from J, with 13 bases between. Germline CDR1 reads LNHDA; CDR2 reads SQIVND (reference sequence). This CDR3 comprises 14 residues. The CDR3 loop reads CASSIGSAHSPLHF. DNA for the CDR3: TGTGCCAGTAGTATCGGTTCAGCACACTCACCCCTCCACTTT. The entire variable domain, with the rest obtained from reference TRBV19 and TRBJ1-6, is as follows: DGGITQSPKYLFRKEGQNVTLSCEQNLNHDAMYWYRQDPGQGLRLIYYSQIVNDFQKGDIAEGYSVSREKKESFPLTVTSAQKNPTAFYLCASSIGSAHSPLHFGNGTRLTVT.

At least ten counts were recorded for this clonotype. In DNA, the CDR3 is TGTGCCAGTAGGCCGGGGCTGAGAGTCCGTCAGCCCCAGCATTTT. Protein product: CASRPGLRVRQPQHF. The gene calls are TRBV19 and TRBJ1-5, with a tentative D call TRBD1 (5 bases). Per germline, CDR1 LNHDA and CDR2 SQIVND (reference sequence). The V gene lost 6 bases and the J gene lost 6 bases, with 18 bases spanning the gap. The CDR3 has 15 amino acids. The full variable domain, completed using reference TRBV19 and TRBJ1-5, is DGGITQSPKYLFRKEGQNVTLSCEQNLNHDAMYWYRQDPGQGLRLIYYSQIVNDFQKGDIAEGYSVSREKKESFPLTVTSAQKNPTAFYLCASRPGLRVRQPQHFGDGTRLSIL.

This clonotype occurred many times. V usage is TRBV20-1 and J usage is TRBJ1-1; no reliable D call. Trimming left V 0 bases short and J 0 bases short, with 11 bases between. CDR1 DFQATT and CDR2 SNEGSKA come from the germline V gene (reference sequence). CDR3 length: 15 amino acids. CDR3: CSARDRRNMNTEAFF. The CDR3 bases are TGCAGTGCTAGAGATCGCCGAAACATGAACACTGAAGCTTTCTTT.

The chain recombines TRBV7-2 with TRBJ1-1, with D unresolved. The CDR3 consists of 14 residues. Per germline, CDR1 SGHTA and CDR2 FQGNSA. The V and J ends lost 1 base and 7 bases respectively, with 13 bases between them. CDR3 DNA sequence: TGTGCCAGCAGCTTAGTTTCTGGGATAGATGAAGCTTTCTTT. It translates to CASSLVSGIDEAFF.

This chain uses TRBV29-1 with TRBJ2-4; tentatively, D is TRBD1 (6 bases). The germline V gene encodes CDR1 SQVTM and CDR2 ANQGSEA. This CDR3 is 12 amino acids long. Trimming took off 4 bases at V and 5 bases at J, with 9 bases between the two ends. This CDR3 reads CSVGPGENIQYF. CDR3 sequence (DNA): TGCAGCGTTGGTCCAGGGGAAAACATTCAGTACTTC.

The rearrangement links TRBV9 to TRBJ2-3, with D maybe TRBD1 (6 bases). Trimming stripped 6 bases from V and 3 bases from J, with 26 bases between. CDR1 is SGDLS, CDR2 YYNGEE, per germline. The CDR3 contains 18 residues. The CDR3 region is CASIRNPPRGQTTDTQYF. Here the CDR3 DNA reads TGTGCCAGCATCAGGAATCCACCCAGGGGCCAGACGACAGATACGCAGTATTTT.

This clonotype was seen once. The chain joins TRBV2 to TRBJ1-1; D call uncertain. The germline V and J ends were trimmed by 3 bases and 0 bases, with 8 bases remaining between them. The CDR3 is 14 residues long. Germline V gene sequence: CDR1 SNHLY, CDR2 FYNNEI. CDR3 DNA sequence: TGTGCCAGCAGTGAGCTTTACCTGAACACTGAAGCTTTCTTT. It specifies CASSELYLNTEAFF.

The chain has TRBV20-1 and TRBJ2-7; TRBD1 matches 7 bases. From germline, CDR1 is DFQATT and CDR2 SNEGSKA (reference sequence). The length of the CDR3 is 13 residues. Losses at the gene ends were 0 bases for V and 5 bases for J; bases not matched to a gene: 4. The CDR3: CSAREGTEDEQYF. The CDR3 DNA follows: TGCAGTGCTAGAGAGGGGACAGAGGACGAGCAGTACTTC.

The sample holds one count of this clonotype. This chain connects TRBV24-1 to TRBJ1-1; D gene uncertain. V lost 4 bases, J lost 2 bases, and 7 bases lay in between. Germline loops: CDR1 KGHDR, CDR2 SFDVKD. This CDR3 is built from 13 residues. CDR3 DNA sequence: TGTGCCACCAGTGACTACGGTAACACTGAAGCTTTCTTT. It codes for CATSDYGNTEAFF.

This clonotype was detected a few times. This chain joins TRBV10-3 and TRBJ1-1, with TRBD1 as a possible D gene (5 bases). The CDR3 runs 12 residues. The V end was cut by 0 bases, the J end by 6 bases, with 5 bases between. Germline V gene data show CDR1 as ENHRY and CDR2 as SYGVKD. CDR3 nucleotide sequence: TGTGCCATCAGTGAGTCGGGACCTGAAGCTTTCTTT. Its translation: CAISESGPEAFF.

The rearrangement links TRBV2 to TRBJ1-2; no firm D call. Germline CDR1 reads SNHLY; CDR2 reads FYNNEI. V lost 2 bases and J lost 4, with 11 bases in between. This CDR3 region has 14 residues. The CDR3 DNA reads as TGTGCCAGCAGTGAAACCGCGGATTCCTATGGCTACACCTTC. As protein: CASSETADSYGYTF.

This clonotype was counted only a few times. The chain has TRBV29-1 and TRBJ2-1; no definite D call. This CDR3 spans 13 amino acids. The V gene's germline CDR1 is SQVTM and CDR2 ANQGSEA. V shed 3 bases and J shed 5 bases, with 11 bases lying between them. DNA of the CDR3: TGCAGCGTTGAGCCCCCCTCGAACAATGAGCAGTTCTTC. Its translation: CSVEPPSNNEQFF.

This rearrangement joins TRBV7-8 to TRBJ2-7; D possibly corresponds to TRBD1 (5 bases). Looked up from germline, CDR1 is SGHVS and CDR2 is FQNEAQ. CDR3 size: 15 residues. Trimming shortened V by 5 bases and J by 3 bases, and 17 bases separated the two germline ends. The DNA for the CDR3 is TGTGCCAGCAGCGTGGTCCCCAGGGCCCTCTACGAGCAGTACTTC. It encodes CASSVVPRALYEQYF. Together with reference TRBV7-8 and TRBJ2-7, the CDR3 gives the full variable domain: GAGVSQSPRYKVAKRGQDVALRCDPISGHVSLFWYQQALGQGPEFLTYFQNEAQLDKSGLPSDRFFAERPEGSVSTLKIQRTQQEDSAVYLCASSVVPRALYEQYFGPGTRLTVT.

Remarks on this clonotype: A much larger clone lies a single base off, so this may be a read error. J is TRBJ2-2 and V is TRBV9; 11 bases agree with TRBD2. The germline gives CDR1 SGDLS, CDR2 YYNGEE. This CDR3 contains 15 residues. CDR3 sequence reads: CASGVELAGAGELFF. CDR3 in DNA: TGTGCCAGCGGCGTAGAACTAGCGGGAGCCGGGGAGCTGTTTTTT.

This sequence joins TRBV6-1 and TRBJ2-1; TRBD2 aligns across 15 bases. J was trimmed by 1 base and V by 8 bases; bases with no gene match: 0. The germline V gene has CDR1 MNHNS and CDR2 SASEGT. The length of the CDR3 is 15 residues. Here the CDR3 DNA reads TGTGCCAGCGGGACTAGCGGGAGGTCCTACAATGAGCAGTTCTTC. Amino acids: CASGTSGRSYNEQFF.

Details on this clonotype: This could be a read error, since a much larger clone is one nucleotide away. The chain links TRBV11-3 to TRBJ2-5, with 14 bases lining up with TRBD2. The CDR3 spans 15 residues. CDR1 is SGHNT and CDR2 is YENEEA in the germline V gene. Trimming removed 5 bases from V and 8 bases from J; junction bases left unmatched: 7. The DNA for the CDR3 is TGTGCCAGCAGCCTGGGACTAGCGGGAGTCGACACCCAGTACTTC. It translates to CASSLGLAGVDTQYF.

Of note for this clonotype: This may stem from a read error, because a much larger clone lies one nucleotide away. J is TRBJ2-7 and V is TRBV7-2; no clear D. With 8 bases removed from V and 8 bases from J, the gap between germline ends came to 25 bases. CDR1 is SGHTA and CDR2 is FQGNSA in the germline V gene. CDR3 size: 15 residues. CDR3 DNA: TGTGCCAGCGCGTCAGGATACGAGAGCATAGAGAAGCAGTACTTC. Its protein is CASASGYESIEKQYF.

The chain couples TRBV6-1 to TRBJ2-5; maybe TRBD1 (6 bases). This CDR3 spans 18 amino acids. Trimming took off 2 bases at V and 0 bases at J, with 19 bases between the two ends. Per germline, CDR1 MNHNS and CDR2 SASEGT. This CDR3 is CASSEYTPGTHNQETQYF. CDR3 DNA sequence: TGTGCCAGCAGTGAATATACGCCCGGGACACATAACCAAGAGACCCAGTACTTC.

The chain uses TRBV7-4 and TRBJ1-5, with D tentatively TRBD1 (5 bases). CDR3 length: 13 residues. The V and J ends lost 6 bases and 5 bases respectively, with 11 bases between them. Germline V CDR1 and CDR2: SGHVT, SQSDAQ. This chain's CDR3 is CASSQGLYQPQHF. The CDR3 DNA follows: TGTGCCAGCAGTCAGGGCCTCTATCAGCCCCAGCATTTT.

This clonotype was detected many times. V usage is TRBV5-1 and J usage is TRBJ2-1; D is unresolved. The germline V gene has CDR1 SGHRS and CDR2 YFSETQ. CDR3 size: 15 residues. V lost 0 bases and J lost 1, with 8 bases in between. The CDR3 region has the DNA TGCGCCAGCAGCTTGGATGGCGATTCCTACAATGAGCAGTTCTTC. As protein: CASSLDGDSYNEQFF.

This clonotype was seen many times. CDR3 region: CASHPRGRTEAFF. CDR3 coding DNA: TGTGCCAGCCACCCCCGGGGACGGACTGAAGCTTTCTTT. This chain joins TRBV5-6 and TRBJ1-1; tentatively, D is TRBD1 (5 bases). Trimming shortened V by 7 bases and J by 5 bases, and 15 bases separated the two germline ends. Germline V gene lookup returns CDR1 SGHDT and CDR2 YYEEEE. The CDR3 has 13 residues. The whole variable domain, remainder taken from reference TRBV5-6 and TRBJ1-1, is DAGVTQSPTHLIKTRGQQVTLRCSPKSGHDTVSWYQQALGQGPQFIFQYYEEEERQRGNFPDRFSGHQFPNYSSELNVNALLLGDSALYLCASHPRGRTEAFFGQGTRLTVV.

This clonotype was seen many times. The chain joins TRBV11-2 to TRBJ2-1, with no clear D. The CDR3 spans 17 residues. Trimming took 0 bases from V and 0 from J, leaving 12 bases between them. Germline assignment: CDR1 SGHAT and CDR2 FQNNGV. The CDR3 reads CASSLDGGSNSYNEQFF. CDR3 sequence (DNA): TGTGCCAGCAGCTTAGACGGCGGTAGCAACTCCTACAATGAGCAGTTCTTC.

This clonotype was counted many times. J is TRBJ2-1 and V is TRBV9; 9 positions match TRBD1. CDR1 and CDR2 (germline): SGDLS, YYNGEE. The CDR3 totals 15 residues. The V and J ends lost 1 base and 6 bases, in that order; junction bases with no gene match: 5. The CDR3 DNA follows: TGTGCCAGCAGCGTACAGGACAGGGGAGGCAATGAGCAGTTCTTC. This translates into CASSVQDRGGNEQFF.

The V gene is TRBV5-1, the J gene TRBJ2-7, with a possible D match to TRBD1 (6 bases). Germline values: CDR1 SGHRS, CDR2 YFSETQ. Trimming left V 0 bases short and J 13 bases short, with 14 bases between. The CDR3 is 12 residues long. This chain's CDR3 is CASSLDGQTEYF. The DNA of the CDR3 is TGCGCCAGCAGCTTGGATGGACAGACAGAATACTTC.